Shown below are 13 T cell receptor beta chains from a single sample sequenced in a study of T cells in Graves' hyperthyroidism and ophthalmopathy. Template material for amplifying TCR beta CDR3 regions consisted of RNA transcripts. First-round RT-PCR with HTBI primers amplified the TCR CDR3 region. TCRdb ran MiXCR on the multiplex PCR reads and lists one entry per CDR3 protein. The sample carries a few hundred thousand distinct CDR3 sequences, less than 20% recorded once. Source material: blood. Receptors were obtained from a woman aged 25 to 39 with Graves' hyperthyroidism.

V gene TRBV6-2 or TRBV6-3 combines with J gene TRBJ1-5, with D unresolved. CDR3 length: 12 residues. V was pared by 5 bases and J by 8 bases, with 10 bases between. From germline, CDR1 is MNHEY and CDR2 SVGEGT. DNA for the CDR3: TGTGCCAGCAGTACATCGTACGAGCCCCAGCATTTT. Translated: CASSTSYEPQHF.

This clonotype has ten or more counts. V usage is TRBV3-1 and J usage is TRBJ1-3; D remains unclear. This CDR3 spans 15 amino acids. Trimming took off 0 bases at V and 0 bases at J, with 6 bases between the two ends. Germline CDR1 LGHDT, CDR2 YNNKEL (reference sequence). CDR3: CASSQDPGSGNTIYF. CDR3 DNA: TGTGCCAGCAGCCAAGATCCGGGCTCTGGAAACACCATATATTTT.

As concerns this clonotype: It may be a read error: a sequence one base away is much more abundant. The V gene is TRBV30, the J gene TRBJ1-2; 8 bases agree with TRBD1. Per the germline V gene, CDR1 is GTSNPN and CDR2 is SVGIG (reference sequence). There are 13 residues in the CDR3. Losses at the gene ends were 8 bases for V and 4 bases for J; bases not matched to a gene: 9. CDR3 nucleotides: TGTGCCACTGCAGGGGGCACGGTCTATGGCTACACCTTC. Protein product: CATAGGTVYGYTF.

This clonotype was observed many times. The rearrangement uses TRBV20-1 and TRBJ1-3; 10 nucleotides align to TRBD1. This CDR3 has 14 residues. V was pared by 3 bases and J by 8 bases, with 7 bases of the junction left unmatched. CDR1 and CDR2 (germline): DFQATT, SNEGSKA (reference sequence). CDR3 DNA sequence: TGCAGTGCTAGCCTGACAGGGGGCGTGGACACCATATATTTT. Its protein product is CSASLTGGVDTIYF.

This clonotype occurred a few times. The gene calls are TRBV20-1 and TRBJ1-3, with 7 bases matching TRBD1. CDR3 size: 13 residues. V lost 5 bases to trimming and J lost 4 bases; unmatched junction nucleotides: 5. CDR1 and CDR2 from the germline V gene are DFQATT and SNEGSKA (reference sequence). CDR3 sequence reads: CSASGQWGNTIYF. The CDR3 nucleotides are TGCAGTGCTTCGGGACAGTGGGGAAACACCATATATTTT.

This clonotype showed up many times. The CDR3 DNA sequence: TGCAGTGCTACCCTAGCGGACGGGCAGTTCTTC. Translated: CSATLADGQFF. The rearrangement uses TRBV20-1 and TRBJ2-1; 7 bases are a match to TRBD2. The CDR3 loop spans 11 amino acids. Germline V gene sequence: CDR1 DFQATT, CDR2 SNEGSKA (reference sequence). V was clipped by 4 bases and J by 12 bases; unmatched bases: 6.

This clonotype was observed a few times. This chain joins TRBV19 and TRBJ2-1, with 10 nucleotides matching TRBD1. This CDR3 is built from 16 residues. J gave up 5 bases and V 3 bases, and 7 bases lay outside the gene matches. Germline CDR1 and CDR2: LNHDA and SQIVND (reference sequence). CDR3 sequence: CASSIAGTGAHNEQFF. For the CDR3, the DNA is TGTGCCAGTAGTATCGCCGGGACAGGGGCTCACAATGAGCAGTTCTTC.

CDR3 region: CSVEVSGGPNEKLFF. DNA for the CDR3: TGCAGCGTTGAAGTGTCGGGAGGACCGAATGAAAAACTGTTTTTT. This chain joins TRBV29-1 and TRBJ1-4; D unclear. Trimming removed 1 base from V and 5 bases from J, with 14 bases in between. The CDR3 runs to 15 residues. Germline V CDR1 and CDR2: SQVTM, ANQGSEA.

This clonotype turned up a few times. This chain uses TRBV18 with TRBJ2-2, with D unclear. Trimming shortened V by 8 bases and J by 3 bases, and 13 bases separated the two germline ends. Germline CDR1 is KGHSH and CDR2 is LQKENI. This CDR3 is 14 amino acids long. The CDR3: CASRRTDYTGELFF. The CDR3 DNA reads TGTGCCAGCCGACGGACGGATTACACCGGGGAGCTGTTTTTT.

This clonotype was counted many times. The chain couples TRBV5-1 to TRBJ2-7; 9 nucleotides align to TRBD1. The CDR3 has 13 amino acids. The junction had 4 bases not matched to a gene; V was cut back by 4 bases and J by 5 bases. Germline lookup yields CDR1 SGHRS and CDR2 YFSETQ. CDR3 loop: CASSVDRGNEQYF. The CDR3 DNA reads TGCGCCAGCAGCGTCGACAGGGGGAACGAGCAGTACTTC.

This clonotype was recorded at least ten times. The rearrangement joins TRBV2 to TRBJ2-2, with D tentatively TRBD2 (5 bases). Trimming left V 7 bases short and J 7 bases short, with 13 bases between. CDR3 length: 13 amino acids. Germline CDR1 and CDR2: SNHLY and FYNNEI. CDR3 amino acids: CASITREGGELFF. Here the CDR3 DNA reads TGTGCCAGCATTACTAGAGAAGGCGGGGAGCTGTTTTTT.

This clonotype has a count of ten or more. The chain uses TRBV18 and TRBJ2-1; 9 bases agree with TRBD1. Trimming removed 2 bases from V and 7 bases from J; junction bases left unmatched: 3. Germline CDR1 and CDR2: KGHSH and LQKENI. This CDR3 spans 14 amino acids. DNA of the CDR3: TGTGCCAGCTCACCAGGGACAGGGTTTAATGAGCAGTTCTTC. It encodes CASSPGTGFNEQFF.

This clonotype was recorded a few times. The chain links TRBV28 to TRBJ1-2; 10 bases fit TRBD1. This CDR3 contains 15 residues. J gave up 5 bases and V 1 base, and 4 bases lay outside the gene matches. CDR1 and CDR2 (germline): MDHEN, SYDVKM. The chain's CDR3 is CASSLLRTGGYGYTF. The DNA of the CDR3 is TGTGCCAGCAGTTTATTACGGACAGGGGGATATGGCTACACCTTC.